This is a list of T cell receptor beta chains from one sample in a study of T-cell reconstitution after alpha-beta-depleted transplantation in children. TCRdb re-derived calls from the PCR reads in MiXCR, one entry per CDR3 protein. The sample holds some 550,000 distinct CDR3 sequences, about 17% seen once. This specimen was PBMCs from the stem cell graft donor, taken from the stem cell graft. The receptors originated from a human donor who donated a stem cell graft to a child with acute lymphoblastic leukemia. The CDR3 runs from the conserved cysteine through the conserved F or W. A D gene is named only where the DNA matches it firmly. Clone size, where shown, is once, few, many, or a class for clones that have expanded.

d_call: .
v_call: TRBV7-9
clone_size: .
j_call: TRBJ2-3
cdr3_nt: TGTGCCAGCAGCTCCCCCGGGGTGAAAGATACGCAGTATTTT
cdr3_aa: CASSSPGVKDTQYF

d_call: .
v_call: TRBV12-3/TRBV12-4
clone_size: .
j_call: TRBJ1-2
cdr3_nt: TGTGCCAGCAGTTTCGAAGGGGGTTTTCGTTCGAGTGACTATGGCTACACCTTC
cdr3_aa: CASSFEGGFRSSDYGYTF

d_call: .
v_call: TRBV27
clone_size: few
j_call: TRBJ1-2
cdr3_nt: TGTGCCAGCAGTTTGTTCTCGGGGGGGTATGGCTACACCTTC
cdr3_aa: CASSLFSGGYGYTF

d_call: TRBD1
v_call: TRBV10-3
clone_size: .
j_call: TRBJ2-5
cdr3_nt: TGTGCCATCGGGGGACAGGGCGTCCAAGAGACCCAGTACTTC
cdr3_aa: CAIGGQGVQETQYF

d_call: .
v_call: TRBV6-2/TRBV6-3
clone_size: .
j_call: TRBJ2-2
cdr3_nt: TGTGCCAGCAGTTACTCCCTCACATACGCGAACACCGGGGAGCTGTTTTTT
cdr3_aa: CASSYSLTYANTGELFF

d_call: .
v_call: TRBV5-1
clone_size: few
j_call: TRBJ2-1
cdr3_nt: TGCGCCAGCAGCCCTCCTACCCTAGATGAGCAGTTCTTC
cdr3_aa: CASSPPTLDEQFF

d_call: TRBD1
v_call: TRBV12-3/TRBV12-4
clone_size: few
j_call: TRBJ1-1
cdr3_nt: TGTGCCAGCAGTCCGCGGACAGGGACGGCTTTCTTT
cdr3_aa: CASSPRTGTAFF

d_call: .
v_call: TRBV2
clone_size: .
j_call: TRBJ1-5
cdr3_nt: TGTGCCAGCAGTTCCAGGAGAAATAGCAATCAGCCCCAGCATTTT
cdr3_aa: CASSSRRNSNQPQHF

d_call: .
v_call: TRBV5-1
clone_size: .
j_call: TRBJ1-2
cdr3_nt: TGCGCCAGCAGCTTGGATATCCACCCTACGGATGGCTACACCTTC
cdr3_aa: CASSLDIHPTDGYTF

d_call: .
v_call: TRBV2
clone_size: few
j_call: TRBJ2-3
cdr3_nt: TGTGCCAGCAGGAGGGGGGGGGAGACAGCGGCCCGAGCAGATACGCAGTATTTT
cdr3_aa: CASRRGGETAARADTQYF

d_call: .
v_call: TRBV5-1
clone_size: many
j_call: TRBJ2-1
cdr3_nt: TGCGCCAGCAGCTTAGAAGCGGTGAGCTCCTACAATGAGCAGTTCTTC
cdr3_aa: CASSLEAVSSYNEQFF

d_call: TRBD1
v_call: TRBV7-7
clone_size: .
j_call: TRBJ2-7
cdr3_nt: TGTGCCAGCAGCTTGGGGGGGACAGGGGTATATCACGAGCAGTACTTC
cdr3_aa: CASSLGGTGVYHEQYF

d_call: .
v_call: TRBV20-1
clone_size: few
j_call: TRBJ1-5
cdr3_nt: TGCAGTGCGGGCGGGACGCGGAATCAGCCCCAGCATTTT
cdr3_aa: CSAGGTRNQPQHF

d_call: .
v_call: TRBV6-5
clone_size: .
j_call: TRBJ2-1
cdr3_nt: TGTGCCAGCAGTTACTCGAGGGGAAGCAATGAGCAGTTCTTC
cdr3_aa: CASSYSRGSNEQFF

d_call: .
v_call: TRBV7-8
clone_size: few
j_call: TRBJ1-2
cdr3_nt: TGTGCCAGCAGCTTTGGAGGGGACGGCTACACCTTC
cdr3_aa: CASSFGGDGYTF

d_call: .
v_call: TRBV25-1
clone_size: .
j_call: TRBJ2-3
cdr3_nt: TGTGCCAGCAGTGATGACCGGGCGAGGACATATACGCAGTATTTT
cdr3_aa: CASSDDRARTYTQYF

d_call: TRBD1
v_call: TRBV9
clone_size: few
j_call: TRBJ1-1
cdr3_nt: TGTGCCAGCAGCCCCCGGACAGGGCGGGACACTGAAGCTTTCTTT
cdr3_aa: CASSPRTGRDTEAFF

d_call: .
v_call: TRBV11-1
clone_size: few
j_call: TRBJ2-1
cdr3_nt: TGTGCCAGCAGCCTCGACAGGGAGGAGGGCAATGAGCAGTTCTTC
cdr3_aa: CASSLDREEGNEQFF

d_call: .
v_call: TRBV4-1
clone_size: few
j_call: TRBJ2-7
cdr3_nt: TGCGCCAGCAGCCAAGTCGCGGAACCCCCCTACGAGCAGTACTTC
cdr3_aa: CASSQVAEPPYEQYF

d_call: .
v_call: TRBV5-1
clone_size: many
j_call: TRBJ1-1
cdr3_nt: TGCGCCAGCAGCTTGGGGTATGCTGAAGCTTTCTTT
cdr3_aa: CASSLGYAEAFF

d_call: TRBD1
v_call: TRBV10-1
clone_size: .
j_call: TRBJ2-2
cdr3_nt: TGCGCCAGCAGCGACAGGGTTTTTTCGGGCGGGGAGCTGTTTTTT
cdr3_aa: CASSDRVFSGGELFF

d_call: TRBD2
v_call: TRBV27
clone_size: few
j_call: TRBJ2-5
cdr3_nt: TGTGCCAGCAAGAAGTGGACTAGGCAAGAGACCCAGTACTTC
cdr3_aa: CASKKWTRQETQYF

d_call: .
v_call: TRBV7-9
clone_size: once
j_call: TRBJ1-6
cdr3_nt: TGTGCCAGCAGCTTAGTCACGGGGCAGGTTTCGGGTTCACCCCTCCACTTT
cdr3_aa: CASSLVTGQVSGSPLHF

d_call: TRBD1
v_call: TRBV25-1
clone_size: once
j_call: TRBJ1-1
cdr3_nt: TGTGCCAGCAGGGGGACAGGGGTGATTTCTGAAGCTTTCTTT
cdr3_aa: CASRGTGVISEAFF

d_call: .
v_call: TRBV7-6
clone_size: .
j_call: TRBJ2-3
cdr3_nt: TGTGCCAGCAGCTCATCCGGACAGTGGGCCGATACGCAGTATTTT
cdr3_aa: CASSSSGQWADTQYF

d_call: .
v_call: TRBV27
clone_size: many
j_call: TRBJ2-7
cdr3_nt: TGTGCCAGCAGTTTACAGAGCTCCTACGAGCAGTACTTC
cdr3_aa: CASSLQSSYEQYF

d_call: .
v_call: TRBV5-1
clone_size: .
j_call: TRBJ1-4
cdr3_nt: TGCGCCAGCAGCTTGCGGCAGGGAGGAACTAATGAAAAACTGTTTTTT
cdr3_aa: CASSLRQGGTNEKLFF

d_call: TRBD2
v_call: TRBV27
clone_size: few
j_call: TRBJ2-3
cdr3_nt: TGTGCCAGCAGTTTATCTTCTAGCGGGAGGTCAGATACGCAGTATTTT
cdr3_aa: CASSLSSSGRSDTQYF

d_call: TRBD2
v_call: TRBV5-1
clone_size: .
j_call: TRBJ2-1
cdr3_nt: TGCGCCAGCAGACGGGAGGGGAGGCAAGAGCAGTTCTTC
cdr3_aa: CASRREGRQEQFF

d_call: .
v_call: TRBV18
clone_size: .
j_call: TRBJ1-3
cdr3_nt: TGTGCCAGCTCACCACAACCCAACTCTGGAAACACCATATATTTT
cdr3_aa: CASSPQPNSGNTIYF

d_call: .
v_call: TRBV2
clone_size: .
j_call: TRBJ2-3
cdr3_nt: TGTGCCAGCAGGGACTTCTTAGAGGTTAGCACAGATACGCAGTATTTT
cdr3_aa: CASRDFLEVSTDTQYF

d_call: .
v_call: TRBV20-1
clone_size: .
j_call: TRBJ1-5
cdr3_nt: TGCAGTGCACTAACGGGGAGGGGCAATCAGCCCCAGCATTTT
cdr3_aa: CSALTGRGNQPQHF

d_call: TRBD1
v_call: TRBV18
clone_size: .
j_call: TRBJ2-1
cdr3_nt: TGTGCCAGCTCACAACGACAGGGGGCCACCTACAATGAGCAGTTCTTC
cdr3_aa: CASSQRQGATYNEQFF

d_call: TRBD1
v_call: TRBV5-1
clone_size: many
j_call: TRBJ1-1
cdr3_nt: TGCGCCACCTCCTGGATGACAGGGGGGGATGAAGCTTTCTTT
cdr3_aa: CATSWMTGGDEAFF

d_call: .
v_call: TRBV5-1
clone_size: few
j_call: TRBJ2-6
cdr3_nt: TGCGCCAGCAGCTTGGTACAAGTCTCTGGGGCCAACGTCCTGACTTTC
cdr3_aa: CASSLVQVSGANVLTF

d_call: .
v_call: TRBV5-5
clone_size: .
j_call: TRBJ2-7
cdr3_nt: TGTGCCAGCAGCTTCAGGACCGTCCCCGGGTTACCAAACCACGAGCAGTACTTC
cdr3_aa: CASSFRTVPGLPNHEQYF

d_call: TRBD2
v_call: TRBV5-1
clone_size: .
j_call: TRBJ2-5
cdr3_nt: TGCGCCAGCAGCGGACTAGCCGGGAAGGAAGAGACCCAGTACTTC
cdr3_aa: CASSGLAGKEETQYF

d_call: TRBD1
v_call: TRBV29-1
clone_size: few
j_call: TRBJ2-3
cdr3_nt: TGCAGCGTGAGAGAGGGACAGGGGATTCACGATACGCAGTATTTT
cdr3_aa: CSVREGQGIHDTQYF

d_call: .
v_call: TRBV9
clone_size: few
j_call: TRBJ2-1
cdr3_nt: TGTGCCAGCAGCCCCGGAGGGGAGCTCTACAATGAGCAGTTCTTC
cdr3_aa: CASSPGGELYNEQFF

d_call: .
v_call: TRBV7-9
clone_size: .
j_call: TRBJ2-3
cdr3_nt: TGTGCCAGCAGCTACCCCTTACGAGATACGCAGTATTTT
cdr3_aa: CASSYPLRDTQYF

d_call: .
v_call: TRBV14
clone_size: .
j_call: TRBJ2-3
cdr3_nt: TGTGCCAGCAGCCAAGGCTGGGGCACAGATACGCAGTATTTT
cdr3_aa: CASSQGWGTDTQYF

d_call: TRBD2
v_call: TRBV5-1
clone_size: few
j_call: TRBJ2-7
cdr3_nt: TGCGCCAGCAGCCGGGGACTAGCGGAAGCCTACGAGCAGTACTTC
cdr3_aa: CASSRGLAEAYEQYF

d_call: .
v_call: TRBV27
clone_size: few
j_call: TRBJ1-5
cdr3_nt: TGTGCCAGCAAGGTTTCAATCAATCAGCCCCAGCATTTT
cdr3_aa: CASKVSINQPQHF

d_call: .
v_call: TRBV5-1
clone_size: few
j_call: TRBJ2-5
cdr3_nt: TGCGCCAGCAGGTTGAGTGAGACCCAGTACTTC
cdr3_aa: CASRLSETQYF

d_call: .
v_call: TRBV12-3/TRBV12-4
clone_size: .
j_call: TRBJ2-7
cdr3_nt: TGTGCCAGCAGTCGACAGGGCGGGAACTACGAGCAGTACTTC
cdr3_aa: CASSRQGGNYEQYF